The sequence of this TCR beta chain was determined in a study of PD-L1 blockade in urothelial cancer. Study overall: Prior exposure to chemotherapy in patients amounted to 0 to 3 regimens received. Blood samples had a median of 141,255 T cells. Regarding the study as a whole: When pretreatment blood TCR clonality was below the median, it predicted better survival.

Assay used: immunoSEQ multiplex PCR; TCRdb lists only in-frame clones, some missing. The sample yields about 100,000 clones, 70% to 85% seen once. As for this clone: What it binds is not known.

The source is a man in his fifties or sixties with urothelial cancer. Sample: PBMCs, taken around atezolizumab (anti-PD-L1) treatment.

The CDR3 nucleotides are TGCGCCAGCAGCCAAAGACAGGGGATCACGTATGGCTACACCTTC. Protein product: CASSQRQGITYGYTF. This sequence joins TRBV4-1 and TRBJ1-2, with 8 nucleotides matching TRBD1. CDR3 length: 15 amino acids. The trim removed 2 bases at V and 5 bases at J, leaving 7 bases unmatched. CDR1 is MGHRA, CDR2 YSYEKL, per germline.